This record covers a single T cell receptor beta chain. CDR3 size: 18 residues. The V segment lost 4 bases and the J segment 0 bases; nucleotides outside the gene matches: 6. Germline V CDR1 and CDR2: MGHRA, YSYEKL. The source of the sample is a study of shared clonotypes between healthy human individuals. The table came from immunoSEQ multiplex PCR; TCRdb's copy has only in-frame clones and leaves some out. The table includes around 510,000 clones, about 96% detected once. Sample: naive CD4+ T cells sorted from blood. Subset indicated: CD45RA+ positively selected. This TCR was sampled from a woman aged 25 to 39 in good health. The genes are TRBV4-1 and TRBJ2-4, with 13 bases lining up with TRBD2. The CDR3 bases are TGCGCCAGCAGCCGGGGACTAGCGGGACGCCTAGCCAAAAACATTCAGTACTTC. The encoded protein is CASSRGLAGRLAKNIQYF.